This passage covers 25 T cell receptor beta chains from one sample sequenced in a study of OX40 agonist ivuxolimab in advanced cancers. Method: immunoSEQ multiplex PCR; TCRdb's copy keeps in-frame clones and lacks some. Here the sample spans 90,000 or so clones, about 92% being singletons. Material: CD4+ or CD8+ T cells sorted from blood, obtained in a trial of the OX40 agonist ivuxolimab. These receptors were collected from an adult with an advanced solid tumor such as melanoma, head and neck, liver or kidney cancer.

This clone turned up a few times. The gene calls are TRBV4-3 and TRBJ1-6; D remains unclear. The germline V gene encodes CDR1 LGHNA and CDR2 YSLEER. The V end was cut by 0 bases, the J end by 5 bases, with 5 bases between. The CDR3 spans 14 residues. This chain's CDR3 is CASSQEGNNSPLHF. The CDR3 nucleotides read TGCGCCAGCAGCCAAGAAGGCAATAATTCACCCCTCCACTTT.

The V gene is TRBV7-9, the J gene TRBJ2-1; D not resolved. The V gene lost 2 bases and the J gene lost 3 bases, with 5 bases spanning the gap. The V gene's germline CDR1 is SEHNR and CDR2 FQNEAQ (reference sequence). The CDR3 is 13 residues long. CDR3 in DNA: TGTGCCAGCAGCTTATTCGGCTACAATGAGCAGTTCTTC. Amino acids: CASSLFGYNEQFF.

This chain connects TRBV27 to TRBJ2-7; 10 bases agree with TRBD1. Per the germline V gene, CDR1 is MNHEY and CDR2 is SMNVEV (reference sequence). The trim removed 5 bases at V and 6 bases at J, leaving 10 bases unmatched. The CDR3 has 15 amino acids. Here the CDR3 DNA reads TGTGCCAGCAGTAACCCCGGGACAGGGGTAGGCGAGCAGTACTTC. Translation: CASSNPGTGVGEQYF.

The CDR3 DNA follows: TGTGCCAGTTTGTCCCCCGAGGACTACGAGCAGTACTTC. Protein product: CASLSPEDYEQYF. The chain employs TRBV19 and TRBJ2-7; D call uncertain. This CDR3 is built from 13 residues. Germline CDR1 and CDR2: LNHDA and SQIVND (reference sequence). Deletions cut 8 bases from V and 3 bases from J, with 14 bases between. The full variable domain, in which reference TRBV19 and TRBJ2-7 provide the parts outside the CDR3, is DGGITQSPKYLFRKEGQNVTLSCEQNLNHDAMYWYRQDPGQGLRLIYYSQIVNDFQKGDIAEGYSVSREKKESFPLTVTSAQKNPTAFYLCASLSPEDYEQYFGPGTRLTVT.

The V gene is TRBV29-1, the J gene TRBJ1-2; 10 positions match TRBD1. The CDR3 extends over 12 amino acids. Germline loops: CDR1 SQVTM, CDR2 ANQGSEA. V lost 7 bases to trimming and J lost 8 bases; unmatched junction nucleotides: 7. CDR3 in amino acids: CSAIPGQGGYTF. Written as DNA, the CDR3 is TGCAGCGCCATACCGGGACAGGGGGGCTACACCTTC.

This chain joins TRBV4-1 and TRBJ2-7, with D unclear. V was trimmed by 0 bases and J by 0 bases, leaving 12 bases between them. The CDR3 is 16 amino acids. The germline CDR1 and CDR2 sequences are MGHRA and YSYEKL. The CDR3 DNA reads as TGCGCCAGCAGCCAAGATTTTGACGGGCTCTCCTACGAGCAGTACTTC. Translating it yields CASSQDFDGLSYEQYF.

V is TRBV9 and J is TRBJ1-2; D is perhaps TRBD1 (5 bases). Germline V CDR1 and CDR2: SGDLS, YYNGEE. The CDR3 has 14 residues. The V end lost 4 bases, the J end lost 3 bases, and 13 bases lay between the germline ends. The CDR3 sequence is CASSPPGTDYGYTF. For the CDR3, the DNA is TGTGCCAGCAGCCCTCCCGGGACGGACTATGGCTACACCTTC.

To note about this clone: An end of the junction does not agree with germline; a read error may underlie this. The V gene is TRBV30, the J gene TRBJ1-4; no clear D gene. This CDR3 is built from 13 residues. Germline V gives CDR1 GTSNPN, CDR2 SVGIG (reference sequence). The DNA for the CDR3 is TGTGCCCGGAGTGTACGTCTGAATGAAAAACTGTTTTTT. Encoded protein: CARSVRLNEKLFF. The whole variable domain, filled in from reference TRBV30 and TRBJ1-4, reads SQTIHQWPATLVQPVGSPLSLECTVEGTSNPNLYWYRQAAGRGLQLLFYSVGIGQISSEVPQNLSASRPQDRQFILSSKKLLLSDSGFYLCARSVRLNEKLFFGSGTQLSVL.

The chain couples TRBV5-1 to TRBJ1-1; possible D gene TRBD1, 5 bases. CDR3 length: 13 residues. V gave up 7 bases and J gave up 0 bases, with 10 bases separating them. CDR1 is SGHRS and CDR2 is YFSETQ in the germline V gene. CDR3 in DNA: TGCGCCAGCGGTTGGGGGGTGAACACTGAAGCTTTCTTT. Its protein is CASGWGVNTEAFF.

Points on this clone: Other DNA sequences in this sample translate to the same CDR3. V usage is TRBV6-5 and J usage is TRBJ1-2; D gene unclear. CDR1 and CDR2 (germline): MNHEY, SVGAGI. The CDR3 length is 14 residues. The CDR3 here is CASGIGPVSYGYTF. The CDR3 DNA reads TGTGCTAGCGGTATCGGGCCGGTGAGCTATGGCTACACCTTC.

The CDR3 spells CASSSLGLAGGPDTQYF. The DNA for the CDR3 is TGTGCCAGCAGTTCACTAGGACTAGCGGGGGGGCCAGATACGCAGTATTTT. The rearrangement links TRBV27 to TRBJ2-3; TRBD2 aligns across 15 bases. The germline CDR1 and CDR2 sequences are MNHEY and SMNVEV (reference sequence). Trimming took 4 bases from V and 4 from J; bases not matched to a gene: 6. The CDR3 contains 17 residues.

To note about this clone: This specimen includes other DNA sequences encoding the same CDR3. The chain employs TRBV19 and TRBJ2-7; D unclear. The germline V gene encodes CDR1 LNHDA and CDR2 SQIVND (reference sequence). There are 11 residues in the CDR3. V was trimmed by 3 bases and J by 6 bases, leaving 6 bases between them. The CDR3 reads CASSIGGEQYF. CDR3 nucleotide sequence: TGTGCCAGTAGTATTGGCGGCGAGCAGTACTTC.

This clone was picked up a small number of times. J is TRBJ1-3 and V is TRBV7-3; unclear D gene. The CDR3 consists of 15 residues. Trimming left V 8 bases short and J 0 bases short, with 14 bases between. Germline V gene lookup returns CDR1 SGHTA and CDR2 FQGTGA. Here the CDR3 reads CASPKEVPSGNTIYF. In nucleotides, the CDR3 is TGTGCCAGCCCGAAAGAAGTTCCCTCTGGAAACACCATATATTTT.

CDR3 bases: TGCGCCAGCAGCCAAGACGTAGGACAGAGACAGCCCCAGCATTTT. As protein: CASSQDVGQRQPQHF. The chain recombines TRBV4-3 with TRBJ1-5; weak D call: TRBD1 (6 bases). With 0 bases removed from V and 7 bases from J, the gap between germline ends came to 13 bases. Germline V lookup: CDR1 LGHNA, CDR2 YSLEER. The CDR3 has 15 residues.

The CDR3 DNA is TGTGCCAGTAGTTTCTCAGGGTCCTCTAACTATGGCTACACCTTC. Encoded protein: CASSFSGSSNYGYTF. V gene TRBV19 combines with J gene TRBJ1-2; weak D call: TRBD1 (5 bases). CDR1 and CDR2 from the germline V gene are LNHDA and SQIVND (reference sequence). The CDR3 totals 15 residues. V gave up 5 bases and J gave up 0 bases, with 13 bases separating them.

J is TRBJ1-2 and V is TRBV27, with D tentatively TRBD1 (5 bases). The germline V gene has CDR1 MNHEY and CDR2 SMNVEV (reference sequence). Trimming took off 3 bases at V and 7 bases at J, with 15 bases between the two ends. CDR3 length equals 14 residues. CDR3 coding DNA: TGTGCCAGCAGTTTCCGCCAGGGACGCGGTGGCTACACCTTC. This encodes CASSFRQGRGGYTF.

This clone was detected a few times. V is TRBV30 and J is TRBJ1-2; no clear D gene. Trimming removed 0 bases from V and 0 bases from J, with 5 bases in between. The CDR3 extends over 13 amino acids. Germline CDR1 GTSNPN, CDR2 SVGIG (reference sequence). Here the CDR3 DNA reads TGTGCCTGGAGTGTCGGCCCTAACTATGGCTACACCTTC. It specifies CAWSVGPNYGYTF.

The chain employs TRBV13 and TRBJ1-1, with unresolved D. Germline CDR1 reads PRHDT; CDR2 reads FYEKMQ (reference sequence). The V end lost 3 bases, the J end lost 6 bases, and 11 bases lay between the germline ends. CDR3 length: 13 amino acids. The CDR3 here is CASSFQSSPEAFF. The CDR3 DNA reads TGTGCCAGCAGCTTTCAATCGAGCCCTGAAGCTTTCTTT.

The V and J genes are TRBV2 and TRBJ2-7; TRBD1 might be the D (6 bases). Germline V gene lookup returns CDR1 SNHLY and CDR2 FYNNEI. V was cut by 5 bases and J by 2 bases, with 19 bases left in between. The CDR3 length is 16 residues. CDR3 sequence reads: CASSRDIEKITYEQYF. The CDR3 region has the DNA TGTGCCAGCAGTCGGGACATAGAGAAGATAACCTACGAGCAGTACTTC.

The chain recombines TRBV27 with TRBJ2-3; 8 bases match TRBD2. Germline V gene lookup returns CDR1 MNHEY and CDR2 SMNVEV (reference sequence). The junction had 9 bases not matched to a gene; V was cut back by 5 bases and J by 2 bases. The CDR3 has 16 amino acids. CDR3: CASSQRAGGPTDTQYF. The CDR3 nucleotides read TGTGCCAGCAGTCAAAGGGCGGGAGGCCCCACAGATACGCAGTATTTT.

This clone was observed a single time. The rearrangement joins TRBV6-4 to TRBJ2-1; D remains unclear. The CDR3 length is 14 residues. Germline loops: CDR1 MRHNA, CDR2 SNTAGT. Trimming removed 7 bases from V and 0 bases from J, with 10 bases in between. The CDR3, as DNA: TGTGCCAGCACTTGGTGCAGCTCCTACAATGAGCAGTTCTTC. Translated: CASTWCSSYNEQFF.

The CDR3 DNA is TGTGCCAGCAGCGGAGAAGGATCCGGGGAGCTGTTTTTT. This gives the protein CASSGEGSGELFF. The V call is TRBV9, the J call TRBJ2-2; D gene ambiguous. The germline V and J ends were trimmed by 3 bases and 6 bases, with 9 bases remaining between them. The germline V gene has CDR1 SGDLS and CDR2 YYNGEE. The CDR3 extends over 13 amino acids.

The chain couples TRBV4-1 to TRBJ2-3; TRBD2 matches at 11 bases. The V gene's germline CDR1 is MGHRA and CDR2 YSYEKL. V dropped 1 base and J dropped 14; count of bases not matched to a gene: 11. The CDR3 has 15 residues. The CDR3 loop is CASSQGLLAGALGYF. CDR3 nucleotide sequence: TGCGCCAGCAGCCAAGGTCTACTAGCGGGGGCCTTAGGGTATTTT.

V usage is TRBV27 and J usage is TRBJ2-7; D might be TRBD2 (6 bases). The length of the CDR3 is 12 residues. Trimming took off 5 bases at V and 3 bases at J, with 8 bases between the two ends. Germline V gene data show CDR1 as MNHEY and CDR2 as SMNVEV (reference sequence). The CDR3 sequence: CASSGGSYEQYF. The CDR3 nucleotides are TGTGCCAGCAGTGGAGGGAGCTACGAGCAGTACTTC.

The chain uses TRBV6-5 and TRBJ1-5; 7 nucleotides match TRBD1. CDR3 size: 14 residues. The ends lost 5 bases at V and 3 bases at J; junction bases unmatched: 4. Germline V CDR1 and CDR2: MNHEY, SVGAGI. The CDR3 DNA reads as TGTGCCAGCAGTCCGACAGGGTCCAATCAGCCCCAGCATTTT. It is translated as CASSPTGSNQPQHF.